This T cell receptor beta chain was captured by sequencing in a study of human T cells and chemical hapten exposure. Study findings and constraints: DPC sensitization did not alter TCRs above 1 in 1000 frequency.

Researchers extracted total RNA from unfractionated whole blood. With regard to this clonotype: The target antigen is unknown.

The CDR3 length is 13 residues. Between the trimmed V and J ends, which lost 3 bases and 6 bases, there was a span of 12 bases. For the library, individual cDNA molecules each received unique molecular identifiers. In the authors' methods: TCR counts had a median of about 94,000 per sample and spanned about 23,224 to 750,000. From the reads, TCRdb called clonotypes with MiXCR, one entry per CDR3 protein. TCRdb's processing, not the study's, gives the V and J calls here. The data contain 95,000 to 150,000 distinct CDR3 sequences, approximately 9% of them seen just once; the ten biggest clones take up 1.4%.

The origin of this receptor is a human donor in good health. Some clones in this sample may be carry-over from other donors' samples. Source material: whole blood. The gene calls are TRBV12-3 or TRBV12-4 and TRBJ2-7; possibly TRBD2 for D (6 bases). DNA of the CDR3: TGTGCCAGCAGTTTGTTGGGGGGAAGCGAGCAGTACTTC. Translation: CASSLLGGSEQYF.